These T cell receptor beta chains were read from a single sample in a study of T cell responses to AZD1222 COVID-19 vaccine. Assay used: immunoSEQ multiplex PCR; TCRdb lists only in-frame clones, some missing. This sample has more than 75,000 clones, with 80% to 90% found just once. The starting material was peripheral blood, obtained on day 0 of AZD1222 vaccination. The receptors derive from an adult in good health. Both conserved end residues are part of each CDR3. Fields, in order: CDR3 DNA, CDR3 protein, J gene, D gene, clone size, CDR3 length, V gene. The D gene is left open where the match is weak. Clone size is shown for a subset of rows, as once, few, many or a class of expanded clone.

cdr3_nt: TGTGCCAGCTCCTCCGAGCTCAATCAGCCCCAGCATTTT
cdr3_aa: CASSSELNQPQHF
j_call: TRBJ1-5
d_call: .
clone_size: .
cdr3_length: 13
v_call: TRBV6-4

cdr3_nt: TGTGCCAGCAGTTTTATGTTTCGGGGCGCCAACTACGAGCAGTACTTC
cdr3_aa: CASSFMFRGANYEQYF
j_call: TRBJ2-7
d_call: .
clone_size: .
cdr3_length: 16
v_call: TRBV28

cdr3_nt: TGTGCTAGTGGTTCAGACTTGGGACTCTACGAGCAGTACTTC
cdr3_aa: CASGSDLGLYEQYF
j_call: TRBJ2-7
d_call: .
clone_size: .
cdr3_length: 14
v_call: TRBV12-5

cdr3_nt: TGTGCCAGCAGCCCACATGGGACTAGCGGACGCACAGATACGCAGTATTTT
cdr3_aa: CASSPHGTSGRTDTQYF
j_call: TRBJ2-3
d_call: TRBD2
clone_size: .
cdr3_length: 17
v_call: TRBV6-4

cdr3_nt: TGTGCCAGCAAAACCGGGGAGCTGTTTTTT
cdr3_aa: CASKTGELFF
j_call: TRBJ2-2
d_call: .
clone_size: .
cdr3_length: 10
v_call: TRBV7-8

cdr3_nt: TGTGCCAGCAGCCAGGCGGGGGACTACAATGAGCAGTTCTTC
cdr3_aa: CASSQAGDYNEQFF
j_call: TRBJ2-1
d_call: TRBD2
clone_size: .
cdr3_length: 14
v_call: TRBV3-1/TRBV3-2

cdr3_nt: TGTGCCAGTAGTAAGGCAGACTCCTACGAGCAGTACTTC
cdr3_aa: CASSKADSYEQYF
j_call: TRBJ2-7
d_call: .
clone_size: .
cdr3_length: 13
v_call: TRBV19

cdr3_nt: TGTGCCAGCAGTGAGCGGAGATCCGGGGAGCTGTTTTTT
cdr3_aa: CASSERRSGELFF
j_call: TRBJ2-2
d_call: .
clone_size: .
cdr3_length: 13
v_call: TRBV2

cdr3_nt: TGTGCCAGCAGTGCCCTGACGGCGAACACCGGGGAGCTGTTTTTT
cdr3_aa: CASSALTANTGELFF
j_call: TRBJ2-2
d_call: .
clone_size: .
cdr3_length: 15
v_call: TRBV2

cdr3_nt: TGTGCCAGCAGCTTAGCGGGGGGTCGCGGCTACACCTTC
cdr3_aa: CASSLAGGRGYTF
j_call: TRBJ1-2
d_call: .
clone_size: once
cdr3_length: 13
v_call: TRBV7-3

cdr3_nt: TGTGCCAGCAGCGCACAGGGAGGGCTCGACTATGGCTACACCTTC
cdr3_aa: CASSAQGGLDYGYTF
j_call: TRBJ1-2
d_call: .
clone_size: .
cdr3_length: 15
v_call: TRBV5-6

cdr3_nt: TGTGCCAGCAGTGAATTGAGGGACACTGAAGCTTTCTTT
cdr3_aa: CASSELRDTEAFF
j_call: TRBJ1-1
d_call: .
clone_size: .
cdr3_length: 13
v_call: TRBV6-4

cdr3_nt: TGTGCCACCACGGCAGGCTTGAACACTGAAGCTTTCTTT
cdr3_aa: CATTAGLNTEAFF
j_call: TRBJ1-1
d_call: .
clone_size: once
cdr3_length: 13
v_call: TRBV15

cdr3_nt: TGCGCCAGCAGCTTATATGGGAACGAGCAGTACTTC
cdr3_aa: CASSLYGNEQYF
j_call: TRBJ2-7
d_call: .
clone_size: .
cdr3_length: 12
v_call: TRBV5-1

cdr3_nt: TGCGCCAGCAGCCAAGATTTCCCCCGCGGCGGGGGAACTGGGGCCAACGTCCTGACTTTC
cdr3_aa: CASSQDFPRGGGTGANVLTF
j_call: TRBJ2-6
d_call: TRBD2
clone_size: once
cdr3_length: 20
v_call: TRBV4-3

cdr3_nt: TGTGCCAGCATATGGCAGGGGGGTGCCTATGGCTACACCTTC
cdr3_aa: CASIWQGGAYGYTF
j_call: TRBJ1-2
d_call: TRBD1
clone_size: .
cdr3_length: 14
v_call: TRBV2

cdr3_nt: TGTGCCATCAGCCAGGGGGGTAGCAATCAGCCCCAGCATTTT
cdr3_aa: CAISQGGSNQPQHF
j_call: TRBJ1-5
d_call: TRBD1
clone_size: .
cdr3_length: 14
v_call: TRBV10-3

cdr3_nt: TGTGCCAGCAGCACGGGGACTAGCGGGTTCATCGGGGAGCTGTTTTTT
cdr3_aa: CASSTGTSGFIGELFF
j_call: TRBJ2-2
d_call: TRBD2
clone_size: .
cdr3_length: 16
v_call: TRBV7-6

cdr3_nt: TGTGCCTCTAAACAGGGGCCGTACTTC
cdr3_aa: CASKQGPYF
j_call: TRBJ1-2
d_call: TRBD1
clone_size: .
cdr3_length: 9
v_call: TRBV30

cdr3_nt: TGTGCCAGCCGGGAGTGGACTAGCGGGCTCTACGAGCAGTACTTC
cdr3_aa: CASREWTSGLYEQYF
j_call: TRBJ2-7
d_call: TRBD2
clone_size: .
cdr3_length: 15
v_call: TRBV11-1

cdr3_nt: TGTGCCTGGAGACCCCGAGGCAGTAAAAACGAGCAGTACTTC
cdr3_aa: CAWRPRGSKNEQYF
j_call: TRBJ2-7
d_call: .
clone_size: .
cdr3_length: 14
v_call: TRBV30

cdr3_nt: TGTGCCAGCAGTTTAAATCTGAGGAATGAGCAGTTCTTC
cdr3_aa: CASSLNLRNEQFF
j_call: TRBJ2-1
d_call: .
clone_size: .
cdr3_length: 13
v_call: TRBV12-3/TRBV12-4

cdr3_nt: TGCGCCAGCAGCTTCACGTCCGTGGCCTACAATGAGCAGTTCTTC
cdr3_aa: CASSFTSVAYNEQFF
j_call: TRBJ2-1
d_call: .
clone_size: .
cdr3_length: 15
v_call: TRBV5-1

cdr3_nt: TGTGCCAGTAGTCCCCCAGGGTCAAACTATGGCTACACCTTC
cdr3_aa: CASSPPGSNYGYTF
j_call: TRBJ1-2
d_call: .
clone_size: .
cdr3_length: 14
v_call: TRBV19

cdr3_nt: TGTGCCAGCACCCCGTGGGGGGGCACTGAAGCTTTCTTT
cdr3_aa: CASTPWGGTEAFF
j_call: TRBJ1-1
d_call: .
clone_size: .
cdr3_length: 13
v_call: TRBV28

cdr3_nt: TGTGCCAGCAGCATGGGACAGGGAACGGGTTATTCACCCCTCCACTTT
cdr3_aa: CASSMGQGTGYSPLHF
j_call: TRBJ1-6
d_call: TRBD1
clone_size: .
cdr3_length: 16
v_call: TRBV7-9

cdr3_nt: TGTGCCAGCACGGGAGGAGGGGGTTACGAGCAGTACTTC
cdr3_aa: CASTGGGGYEQYF
j_call: TRBJ2-7
d_call: .
clone_size: .
cdr3_length: 13
v_call: TRBV28

cdr3_nt: TGTGCCAGCAGCCCAAGGGGACTAGCGGGGGACCACTCCTACGAGCAGTACTTC
cdr3_aa: CASSPRGLAGDHSYEQYF
j_call: TRBJ2-7
d_call: TRBD2
clone_size: once
cdr3_length: 18
v_call: TRBV6-2/TRBV6-3

cdr3_nt: TGCAGCGTTGGTAAAGGGGGCTTCTCCACCGGGGAGCTGTTTTTT
cdr3_aa: CSVGKGGFSTGELFF
j_call: TRBJ2-2
d_call: TRBD1
clone_size: .
cdr3_length: 15
v_call: TRBV29-1

cdr3_nt: TGTGCCAGCAGCTTAGCTGGGGGGCTCCACGAGGAAAAACTGTTTTTT
cdr3_aa: CASSLAGGLHEEKLFF
j_call: TRBJ1-4
d_call: .
clone_size: once
cdr3_length: 16
v_call: TRBV7-9

cdr3_nt: TGTGCCAGCAGTTACTCGACGGGGGGGCCCCAAGAGACCCAGTACTTC
cdr3_aa: CASSYSTGGPQETQYF
j_call: TRBJ2-5
d_call: TRBD2
clone_size: .
cdr3_length: 16
v_call: TRBV6-2/TRBV6-3

cdr3_nt: TGTGCCGGCGAGCGTTTGCGGGGTGGCTACACCTTC
cdr3_aa: CAGERLRGGYTF
j_call: TRBJ1-2
d_call: .
clone_size: .
cdr3_length: 12
v_call: TRBV30

cdr3_nt: TGCGCCAGCAGTGTCGGACAGGGCCTCTACAATGAGCAGTTCTTC
cdr3_aa: CASSVGQGLYNEQFF
j_call: TRBJ2-1
d_call: TRBD1
clone_size: .
cdr3_length: 15
v_call: TRBV5-1

cdr3_nt: TGTGCCATCAAGCCGGCACAGCTAAACTATGGCTACACCTTC
cdr3_aa: CAIKPAQLNYGYTF
j_call: TRBJ1-2
d_call: .
clone_size: .
cdr3_length: 14
v_call: TRBV10-3

cdr3_nt: TGCGCCAGCGGGAGGACAGGTCCGAACACTGAAGCTTTCTTT
cdr3_aa: CASGRTGPNTEAFF
j_call: TRBJ1-1
d_call: TRBD1
clone_size: .
cdr3_length: 14
v_call: TRBV5-1

cdr3_nt: TGTGCCAGCACCAACGAACGTGAGCAGTTCTTC
cdr3_aa: CASTNEREQFF
j_call: TRBJ2-1
d_call: .
clone_size: once
cdr3_length: 11
v_call: TRBV28

cdr3_nt: TGTGCCAGCGCCCCGTCTGTGAGGAGCTCCTATAATTCACCCCTCCACTTT
cdr3_aa: CASAPSVRSSYNSPLHF
j_call: TRBJ1-6
d_call: .
clone_size: .
cdr3_length: 17
v_call: TRBV7-9

cdr3_nt: TGTGCCAGCTCACGGTCCGAAGGGGAAAAACTGTTTTTT
cdr3_aa: CASSRSEGEKLFF
j_call: TRBJ1-4
d_call: .
clone_size: .
cdr3_length: 13
v_call: TRBV18

cdr3_nt: TGTGCCAGCAGTCCTAGCGGGGGATACAATGAGCAGTTCTTC
cdr3_aa: CASSPSGGYNEQFF
j_call: TRBJ2-1
d_call: TRBD2
clone_size: .
cdr3_length: 14
v_call: TRBV6-6

cdr3_nt: TGTGCCAGCAGCTTTTCCACTCCGAACTATGGCTACACCTTC
cdr3_aa: CASSFSTPNYGYTF
j_call: TRBJ1-2
d_call: .
clone_size: .
cdr3_length: 14
v_call: TRBV7-2

cdr3_nt: TGTGCCAGCATATCGGACACCGGGGAGCTGTTTTTT
cdr3_aa: CASISDTGELFF
j_call: TRBJ2-2
d_call: .
clone_size: .
cdr3_length: 12
v_call: TRBV3-1/TRBV3-2

cdr3_nt: TGTGCCACCAGAACCACTAACTATGGCTACACCTTC
cdr3_aa: CATRTTNYGYTF
j_call: TRBJ1-2
d_call: .
clone_size: few
cdr3_length: 12
v_call: TRBV19

cdr3_nt: TGTGCCATCAGTGAGTCTATAGGTCTGGGTCAGCCCCAGCATTTT
cdr3_aa: CAISESIGLGQPQHF
j_call: TRBJ1-5
d_call: .
clone_size: .
cdr3_length: 15
v_call: TRBV10-3

cdr3_nt: TGTGCCTGGAGTAGGAGGACAGCTTCTAACTATGGCTACACCTTC
cdr3_aa: CAWSRRTASNYGYTF
j_call: TRBJ1-2
d_call: .
clone_size: .
cdr3_length: 15
v_call: TRBV30

cdr3_nt: TGTGCCAGCAGTTACAGGCTACGAAAGTTCTTC
cdr3_aa: CASSYRLRKFF
j_call: TRBJ2-1
d_call: .
clone_size: .
cdr3_length: 11
v_call: TRBV6-5

cdr3_nt: TGTGCCAGCGATCGGGGGGCTATCGTTGAGCAGTTCTTC
cdr3_aa: CASDRGAIVEQFF
j_call: TRBJ2-1
d_call: .
clone_size: .
cdr3_length: 13
v_call: TRBV27

cdr3_nt: TGTGCCAGCAGCTTAGGTTTCAACCCGGGGTACGAGCAGTACTTC
cdr3_aa: CASSLGFNPGYEQYF
j_call: TRBJ2-7
d_call: .
clone_size: .
cdr3_length: 15
v_call: TRBV11-2

cdr3_nt: TGTGCCAGCAGCCCAGTCGATGCCTCTGGGGCCAACGTCCTGACTTTC
cdr3_aa: CASSPVDASGANVLTF
j_call: TRBJ2-6
d_call: .
clone_size: .
cdr3_length: 16
v_call: TRBV5-4

cdr3_nt: TGCAGCGTCCAAGGGACTAGCGGGGATACGCAGTATTTT
cdr3_aa: CSVQGTSGDTQYF
j_call: TRBJ2-3
d_call: TRBD2
clone_size: .
cdr3_length: 13
v_call: TRBV29-1

cdr3_nt: TGTGCCAGCAGTGAAAGGGACAGGGGGAACCACGAGCAGTACTTC
cdr3_aa: CASSERDRGNHEQYF
j_call: TRBJ2-7
d_call: TRBD1
clone_size: .
cdr3_length: 15
v_call: TRBV6-1